This TCR beta chain derives from a study of OX40 agonist ivuxolimab in advanced cancers. On the study more broadly: Enrollees could have had prior anti-PD-1, anti-PD-L1 or anti-CTLA-4 therapy, which 30% to 50% had received.

On this clone itself: Its cognate antigen is unknown.

Study conclusions and caveats: Average numbers of expanded clones were greater in CD8+ T cells than in CD4+. At doses 0.1 to 3.0 mg/kg, CD4+ and CD8+ clones expanded. The authors also found low normalized T-cell clonal expansion in some nonresponders.

The repertoire was sequenced with immunoSEQ multiplex PCR; TCRdb's copy has only in-frame clones and lacks some. This sample has more than 45,000 clones, with about nine tenths found just once. Germline V gene sequence: CDR1 SGHRS, CDR2 YFSETQ. Trimming at V came to 4 bases and at J to 4 bases, leaving 6 bases not matched to a gene. The CDR3 runs 14 residues. The chain is built from TRBV5-1 and TRBJ1-2; 8 bases agree with TRBD1. This sequence originates from an adult with an advanced solid tumor such as melanoma, head and neck, liver or kidney cancer. Sequenced here: CD4+ or CD8+ T cells sorted from blood, sampled in a trial of the OX40 agonist ivuxolimab. The CDR3 DNA sequence: TGCGCCAGCAGCGAACAGGGGGAAACCTATGGCTACACCTTC. Translating it yields CASSEQGETYGYTF.